One sample yielded the 8 T cell receptor beta chains listed below, sequenced in a study of T cell repertoires in cytomegalovirus infection. TCRdb re-analysed the reads in MiXCR, keeping a single row per CDR3 protein. The sample shows 80,000 to 90,000 distinct CDR3 sequences, around half of them seen only once. No antigen has been identified for these receptors. Source: CD8+ T cells from cultured PBMCs, taken from culture after CMV antigen stimulation. These receptors were obtained from a human donor in good health (CMV status not recorded). Some clones in this sample may be carry-over from other donors' samples.

V and J are TRBV27 and TRBJ1-6, with TRBD1 as a possible D gene (6 bases). V lost 5 bases to trimming and J lost 0 bases, with 11 bases between them. The germline V gene encodes CDR1 MNHEY and CDR2 SMNVEV (reference sequence). The length of the CDR3 is 16 residues. The CDR3 sequence: CASSDGQSSYNSPLHF. The CDR3 bases are TGTGCCAGCAGTGATGGACAGAGCTCCTATAATTCACCCCTCCACTTT.

The rearrangement uses TRBV7-9 and TRBJ1-5; unclear D gene. CDR1 and CDR2 (germline): SEHNR, FQNEAQ (reference sequence). CDR3 length: 15 amino acids. Trimming took 5 bases from V and 3 from J, leaving 14 bases between them. CDR3 nucleotides: TGTGCCAGCAGCCCCTCGGTAGGCAACAATCAGCCCCAGCATTTT. It codes for CASSPSVGNNQPQHF.

This clonotype was observed a few times. The V and J genes are TRBV7-9 and TRBJ1-1, with D uncertain. Trimming removed 1 base from V and 4 bases from J, with 7 bases in between. The CDR3 length is 13 residues. CDR1 SEHNR and CDR2 FQNEAQ come from the germline V gene (reference sequence). The CDR3 spells CASSLGVVTEAFF. CDR3 nucleotide sequence: TGTGCCAGCAGCTTAGGGGTCGTCACTGAAGCTTTCTTT.

The rearrangement links TRBV19 to TRBJ1-2; weak D call: TRBD1 (5 bases). Trimming pared 5 bases from V and 4 bases from J, leaving 11 bases between. CDR1 is LNHDA, CDR2 SQIVND, per germline (reference sequence). This CDR3 has 13 amino acids. Here the CDR3 reads CASSGAGPYGYTF. The CDR3 DNA is TGTGCCAGTAGTGGGGCGGGGCCCTATGGCTACACCTTC.

This clonotype appeared a few times. The V gene is TRBV6-1, the J gene TRBJ2-3; 12 bases agree with TRBD2. V dropped 3 bases and J dropped 2; count of bases not matched to a gene: 3. The germline CDR1 and CDR2 sequences are MNHNS and SASEGT. This CDR3 is 16 amino acids long. The CDR3 sequence is CASSDLAGGLTDTQYF. The DNA of the CDR3 is TGTGCCAGCAGTGATCTAGCGGGGGGGCTCACAGATACGCAGTATTTT.

Only a few counts were recorded for this clonotype. The J gene is TRBJ1-4, the V gene TRBV7-8, with 9 bases that match TRBD1. The junction had 6 bases not matched to a gene; V was cut back by 2 bases and J by 8 bases. This CDR3 contains 15 residues. The germline V gene encodes CDR1 SGHVS and CDR2 FQNEAQ. The CDR3 sequence is CASSLRGTGQEKLFF. The CDR3 coding sequence is TGTGCCAGCAGCTTAAGGGGGACAGGGCAAGAAAAACTGTTTTTT.

This clonotype was detected only a few times. The chain combines TRBV5-6 with TRBJ2-5, with 9 bases identical to TRBD1. The CDR3 sequence is 15 residues long. Germline CDR1 and CDR2: SGHDT and YYEEEE. Trimming cost V 3 bases and J 4 bases; bases outside gene matches: 7. CDR3 sequence (DNA): TGTGCCAGCAGCTCGTCCCGGGACAGGGCAGAGACCCAGTACTTC. Its translation: CASSSSRDRAETQYF.

This chain links TRBV19 with TRBJ2-2, with 12 bases matching TRBD2. CDR1 and CDR2 (germline): LNHDA, SQIVND (reference sequence). J gave up 4 bases and V 5 bases, and 11 bases lay outside the gene matches. This CDR3 comprises 18 residues. The CDR3 sequence is CASSPLAGGPRGTGELFF. DNA for the CDR3: TGTGCCAGTAGTCCGCTAGCGGGGGGGCCGAGGGGCACCGGGGAGCTGTTTTTT.